This T cell receptor beta chain was documented in a study of T cells in localized non-small cell lung cancer. Study-wide points: Analysis by sequencing included only one tumor region, so heterogeneity remains possible.

Worth noting for this clone: What it recognizes is unknown.

Measured with immunoSEQ multiplex PCR; TCRdb has only the in-frame clones, and not every one. The profile covers tens of thousands of clones, with just under 85% appearing a single time and around an eighth taken by the ten largest. Germline loops: CDR1 SEHNR, CDR2 FQNEAQ (reference sequence). The CDR3 length is 15 residues. The V and J ends lost 4 bases and 0 bases respectively, with 7 bases between them. The sequencing used peripheral blood, collected before any cancer treatment. The chain is built from TRBV7-9 and TRBJ2-6; D is unclear. This clonotype originated in a female donor older than 55 with stage I lung adenocarcinoma. CDR3 nucleotide sequence: TGTGCCAGCAGCTCGCAGTTCTCTGGGGCCAACGTCCTGACTTTC. This codes for CASSSQFSGANVLTF.